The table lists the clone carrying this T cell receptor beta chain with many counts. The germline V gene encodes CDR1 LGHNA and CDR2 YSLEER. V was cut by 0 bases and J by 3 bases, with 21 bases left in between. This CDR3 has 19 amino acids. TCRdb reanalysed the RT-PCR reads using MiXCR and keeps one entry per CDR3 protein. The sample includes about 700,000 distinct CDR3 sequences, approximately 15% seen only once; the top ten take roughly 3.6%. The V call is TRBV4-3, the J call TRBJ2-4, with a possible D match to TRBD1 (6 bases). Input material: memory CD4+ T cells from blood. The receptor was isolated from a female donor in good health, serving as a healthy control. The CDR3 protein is CASSQEVWQGQGDKNIQYF. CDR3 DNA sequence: TGCGCCAGCAGCCAAGAGGTCTGGCAGGGGCAAGGAGACAAAAACATTCAGTACTTC.